The sequence of this T cell receptor (beta chain) was determined in a study of blood T cell repertoires in COVID-19. Study-level information: The United States, Italy and Spain supplied acute and convalescent COVID-19 samples. The cDNA or gDNA used as material had been derived from T cells, B-cell-depleted T cells, or PBMCs.

Germline V gene sequence: CDR1 LNHDA, CDR2 SQIVND (reference sequence). The V gene end was trimmed by 3 bases and the J gene end by 7 bases; junction bases not matched to a gene: 17. The CDR3 spans 18 residues. The authors' processing: From reference gene primer amplification, estimates of nucleated cell counts were derived. TCRdb's table, derived via immunoSEQ multiplex PCR, lists solely in-frame clones and lacks some. The V and J calls and clone size come from that table; D and trimming were worked out from the DNA. The repertoire includes some 120,000 clones, around 70% of them detected once, and more than 5.5% sits in the top ten.

The sequence was collected from a man aged 55 to 70 with acute or convalescent COVID-19. The chain recombines TRBV19 with TRBJ1-4; 7 bases align to TRBD1. Sequencing input: peripheral blood. CDR3 nucleotides: TGTGCCAGTAGTATCCCGTTTATGACAGGGAAGGAGAGTGAAAAACTGTTTTTT. Protein: CASSIPFMTGKESEKLFF.